The 17 T cell receptor beta chains below were found in one sample sequenced in a study of T cell responses to AZD1222 COVID-19 vaccine listed by TCRdb under 2021. The time point label, as the study defines it: baseline before first vaccination. Library generation was performed with the immunoSEQ multiplex PCR assay. Drawn from immuneACCESS, this table holds only the in-frame rearrangements with V and J called that TCRdb kept. Clones are partly lost; checked studies trace under half to an unresolved V gene and leave the rest unexplained. Present in this sample are roughly 130,000 clones, 87% of which were seen just once. The leading ten clones occupy approximately 1.5% of the sample. The source was peripheral blood, collected on day 0 of AZD1222 vaccination. These receptors all come from an adult in good health.

The chain is built from TRBV7-2 and TRBJ1-1; D unclear. The CDR3 loop spans 15 amino acids. Germline-derived CDR1 and CDR2 are SGHTA and FQGNSA. V lost 5 bases, J lost 5 bases, and 18 bases lay in between. CDR3 coding DNA: TGTGCCAGCAGCCCCGGAGTCGTAAGGAGGACTGAAGCTTTCTTT. Its protein product is CASSPGVVRRTEAFF.

This clone was recorded once. V is TRBV18 and J is TRBJ2-3, with TRBD2 matching 10 bases. V gave up 1 base and J gave up 1 base; unmatched junction bases: 8. Germline V gives CDR1 KGHSH, CDR2 LQKENI. The CDR3 has 18 amino acids. This chain's CDR3 is CASSPLAGGPEGTDTQYF. In DNA, the CDR3 is TGTGCCAGCTCACCACTAGCGGGGGGCCCCGAAGGCACAGATACGCAGTATTTT.

CDR3 in DNA: TGTGCCAGCAGCCGGACTGGACAAGAGACCCAGTACTTC. Translated: CASSRTGQETQYF. V and J are TRBV7-3 and TRBJ2-5; the D gene is possibly TRBD2 (5 bases). Germline lookup yields CDR1 SGHTA and CDR2 FQGTGA. V dropped 5 bases and J dropped 2 bases, with 9 bases sitting between them. This CDR3 spans 13 amino acids. The entire variable domain, with the rest obtained from reference TRBV7-3 and TRBJ2-5, is as follows: GAGVSQTPSNKVTEKGKYVELRCDPISGHTALYWYRQSLGQGPEFLIYFQGTGAADDSGLPNDRFFAVRPEGSVSTLKIQRTERGDSAVYLCASSRTGQETQYFGPGTRLLVL.

The chain employs TRBV7-9 and TRBJ2-5, with D possibly being TRBD1 (6 bases). V gave up 5 bases and J gave up 1 base, with 11 bases separating them. The CDR3 has 14 residues. Per germline, CDR1 SEHNR and CDR2 FQNEAQ (reference sequence). In DNA, the CDR3 is TGTGCCAGCAGCATTACAGGGACCCAAGAGACCCAGTACTTC. Its translation: CASSITGTQETQYF.

Concerning this clone itself: Relative to the germline gene, one junction end is altered; a read error may explain this. The rearrangement links TRBV28 to TRBJ1-1; D call uncertain. CDR1 MDHEN and CDR2 SYDVKM come from the germline V gene. This CDR3 has 11 amino acids. The CDR3 nucleotides read TGTGCCAGCAGTTTATACGAGGGCTCCATCTTT. Translation: CASSLYEGSIF.

The rearrangement joins TRBV29-1 to TRBJ2-3; unclear D gene. V shed 4 bases and J shed 10 bases, with 12 bases lying between them. The germline gives CDR1 SQVTM, CDR2 ANQGSEA. The CDR3 runs 11 residues. The CDR3 region has the DNA TGCAGCGTTGTAACTACCCTGGCGCAGTATTTT. It encodes CSVVTTLAQYF.

The V call is TRBV4-1, the J call TRBJ2-3; 9 positions match TRBD2. Germline-derived CDR1 and CDR2 are MGHRA and YSYEKL. This CDR3 contains 15 residues. Trimming at V came to 2 bases and at J to 1 base, leaving 1 base not matched to a gene. Written as DNA, the CDR3 is TGCGCCAGCAGCCAAAGGACTAGCGGCACAGATACGCAGTATTTT. Translating it yields CASSQRTSGTDTQYF.

V and J are TRBV7-9 and TRBJ1-1; D is perhaps TRBD1 (6 bases). Germline V gene data show CDR1 as SEHNR and CDR2 as FQNEAQ (reference sequence). V was clipped by 10 bases and J by 8 bases, with 14 bases between them. The CDR3 is 11 amino acids. In DNA, the CDR3 is TGTGCCATCTTACAGGGAAACGAAGCTTTCTTT. As protein: CAILQGNEAFF. The full variable domain, its missing parts supplied by reference TRBV7-9 and TRBJ1-1, is DTGVSQNPRHKITKRGQNVTFRCDPISEHNRLYWYRQTLGQGPEFLTYFQNEAQLEKSRLLSDRFSAERPKGSFSTLEIQRTEQGDSAMYLCAILQGNEAFFGQGTRLTVV.

CDR3 in DNA: TGTGCCAGCGGGTCCGGGCTTGGGGGGAAACTGTTTTTT. This translates into CASGSGLGGKLFF. This chain uses TRBV28 with TRBJ1-4, with D tentatively TRBD1 (5 bases). This CDR3 spans 13 amino acids. Trimming took off 8 bases at V and 11 bases at J, with 18 bases between the two ends. The germline CDR1 and CDR2 sequences are MDHEN and SYDVKM.

CDR3 DNA: TGCGCCAGCAGCCTCAGGGGTAGCGGCCTTGGCGAGCAGTACTTC. Protein sequence: CASSLRGSGLGEQYF. The gene calls are TRBV5-1 and TRBJ2-7; D tentatively reads TRBD1 or TRBD2 (6 bases each). V shed 4 bases and J shed 6 bases, with 20 bases lying between them. The V gene's germline CDR1 is SGHRS and CDR2 YFSETQ. This CDR3 comprises 15 residues. The variable domain in full, with the rest retrieved from reference TRBV5-1 and TRBJ2-7, is KAGVTQTPRYLIKTRGQQVTLSCSPISGHRSVSWYQQTPGQGLQFLFEYFSETQRNKGNFPGRFSGRQFSNSRSEMNVSTLELGDSALYLCASSLRGSGLGEQYFGPGTRLTVT.

The chain links TRBV5-6 to TRBJ2-7; 7 nucleotides align to TRBD1. V dropped 4 bases and J dropped 5; count of bases not matched to a gene: 12. The CDR3 has 15 residues. The germline CDR1 and CDR2 sequences are SGHDT and YYEEEE. This chain's CDR3 is CASSRGQLQPNEQYF. In DNA form, the CDR3 reads TGTGCCAGCAGCCGGGGACAGCTACAACCGAACGAGCAGTACTTC.

V gene TRBV19 combines with J gene TRBJ2-1, with 9 bases aligning to TRBD2. The trim removed 6 bases at V and 6 bases at J, leaving 9 bases unmatched. This CDR3 has 15 amino acids. Germline V gene lookup returns CDR1 LNHDA and CDR2 SQIVND (reference sequence). CDR3 in amino acids: CASRAPAGGPNEQFF. Written as DNA, the CDR3 is TGTGCCAGTAGGGCCCCAGCGGGGGGACCCAATGAGCAGTTCTTC.

The chain carries TRBV18 and TRBJ2-3, with TRBD2 matching over 9 bases. Germline CDR1 reads KGHSH; CDR2 reads LQKENI. After removal of 8 bases from V and 2 bases from J, the junction contained 8 bases not matched to a gene. CDR3 length equals 15 residues. The CDR3 region has the DNA TGTGCCAGCCCAAGCGCGGGGGGGTACACAGATACGCAGTATTTT. Translated, it gives CASPSAGGYTDTQYF.

Here the CDR3 DNA reads TGTGCCAGCAGCCCTTCTATCGCCAAAGTGTGCAAAGAGACCCAGTACTTC. Its protein is CASSPSIAKVCKETQYF. The V call is TRBV12-1, the J call TRBJ2-5; TRBD2, the table's D call, was not compared with the DNA. TRBV12-1 is tagged as a pseudogene. The CDR3 runs 17 residues.

The chain combines TRBV3-1 (or the pseudogene TRBV3-2) with TRBJ2-1, with a tentative D call TRBD1 (6 bases). This CDR3 region has 17 residues. Trimming shortened V by 4 bases and J by 0 bases, and 16 bases separated the two germline ends. CDR1 is LGHDT, CDR2 YNNKEL, per germline (reference sequence). CDR3 DNA sequence: TGTGCCAGCAGCCGGACCAGGGGACCCAACTCCTACAATGAGCAGTTCTTC. Translating gives CASSRTRGPNSYNEQFF.

The rearrangement links TRBV19 to TRBJ1-5, with a possible D match to TRBD1 (6 bases). The CDR3 contains 14 residues. Trimming took off 2 bases at V and 5 bases at J, with 10 bases between the two ends. Germline-derived CDR1 and CDR2 are LNHDA and SQIVND (reference sequence). Here the CDR3 reads CASSIKDRDQPQHF. CDR3 DNA sequence: TGTGCCAGTAGTATAAAGGACAGAGATCAGCCCCAGCATTTT.

This sequence joins TRBV29-1 and TRBJ1-5, with TRBD1 identical over 9 bases. Unmatched junction bases numbered 4, after V lost 4 bases and J lost 6 bases. The CDR3 spans 13 residues. CDR1 and CDR2 (germline): SQVTM, ANQGSEA. This chain's CDR3 is CSVGGQGGQPQHF. The CDR3, as DNA: TGCAGCGTTGGGGGACAGGGAGGTCAGCCCCAGCATTTT.